Following are 27 T cell receptor beta chains from one sample sequenced in a study of T-cell reconstitution after alpha-beta-depleted transplantation in children listed by TCRdb under 2016. The receptor library was made with PCR. The sequencer was an Illumina HiSeq 2500. TCR libraries were prepared with molecular barcoding, using unique molecular identifiers to normalize TCRbeta repertoire quantification. Clones were called with MiXCR by TCRdb after fastp trimmed the public reads at Q25, and only in-frame beta chains were retained. Merged by CDR3 protein, the rows form single entries marked with the most common genes and DNA. The sample yields more than 100,000 distinct CDR3 sequences; 23% were counted once. The ten largest clones represent roughly 10% of the sample. The sample's treatment or condition label, decoded: allogeneic hematopoietic cell transplantation with graft depleted of TCRalphabeta T cells and CD19 B cells.

Sequenced here: PBMCs, mostly from graft donor cells, sampled 180 days after TCRalphabeta/CD19-depleted stem cell transplant. The receptor set was obtained from a male patient aged 2 to 10 who had a stem cell transplant for chronic granulomatous disease, so the T cells may come from the graft donor.

CDR3 sequence: CASSLTDYEQYF. Here the CDR3 DNA reads TGCGCCAGCAGCTTGACAGACTACGAGCAGTACTTC. This chain connects TRBV5-1 to TRBJ2-7; D unclear. V lost 1 base, J lost 3 bases, and 5 bases lay in between. The CDR3 totals 12 residues. CDR1 is SGHRS and CDR2 is YFSETQ in the germline V gene.

This clonotype was counted at least ten times. The chain recombines TRBV3-1 with TRBJ1-6, with D possibly being TRBD1 (6 bases). CDR3 length equals 14 residues. The ends were cut back, 4 bases at V and 7 bases at J, with 11 bases in the middle. Germline V gene sequence: CDR1 LGHDT, CDR2 YNNKEL (reference sequence). DNA for the CDR3: TGTGCCAGCAGCCCCGGACAGCAAAATTCACCCCTCCACTTT. Translation: CASSPGQQNSPLHF.

The rearrangement links TRBV11-2 to TRBJ1-6; the match to TRBD1 covers 7 bases. CDR1 and CDR2 from the germline V gene are SGHAT and FQNNGV. Unmatched junction bases numbered 14, after V lost 2 bases and J lost 7 bases. This CDR3 spans 18 amino acids. The CDR3 here is CASSLPTWRGLGNSPLHF. In DNA, the CDR3 is TGTGCCAGCAGCTTACCAACTTGGAGGGGGCTAGGCAATTCACCCCTCCACTTT.

This clonotype appeared a few times. The genes are TRBV11-2 and TRBJ2-7; 7 bases agree with TRBD2. V dropped 3 bases and J dropped 2; count of bases not matched to a gene: 16. CDR3 length: 18 residues. Germline CDR1 and CDR2: SGHAT and FQNNGV. The CDR3 bases are TGTGCCAGCAGCTTGGGGGGAGGGCCAAGGTCGTACGCCTACGAGCAGTACTTC. Protein product: CASSLGGGPRSYAYEQYF.

Only a few counts were recorded for this clonotype. The DNA of the CDR3 is TGTGCCAGCTCACCACGACAGGCCGAGAATGAGCAGTTCTTC. Its translation is CASSPRQAENEQFF. This chain joins TRBV18 and TRBJ2-1, with D tentatively TRBD1 (6 bases). Germline V gives CDR1 KGHSH, CDR2 LQKENI. The CDR3 has 14 residues. V dropped 1 base and J dropped 7 bases, with 11 bases sitting between them. The full variable domain, with the rest looked up from reference TRBV18 and TRBJ2-1, is NAGVMQNPRHLVRRRGQEARLRCSPMKGHSHVYWYRQLPEEGLKFMVYLQKENIIDESGMPKERFSAEFPKEGPSILRIQQVVRGDSAAYFCASSPRQAENEQFFGPGTRLTVL.

This sequence joins TRBV20-1 and TRBJ2-7; 7 nucleotides match TRBD2. This CDR3 region has 13 residues. Per germline, CDR1 DFQATT and CDR2 SNEGSKA (reference sequence). After removal of 0 bases from V and 7 bases from J, the junction contained 6 bases not matched to a gene. For the CDR3, the DNA is TGCAGTGCTAGAGACCGACTAGCAGTAGAGCAGTACTTC. Translating it yields CSARDRLAVEQYF.

In this sample, this clonotype turned up a few times. The gene calls are TRBV20-1 and TRBJ2-3; unclear D gene. Germline V gene lookup returns CDR1 DFQATT and CDR2 SNEGSKA (reference sequence). CDR3 length: 15 residues. Deletions cut 0 bases from V and 4 bases from J, with 14 bases between. The DNA of the CDR3 is TGCAGTGCTAGAGACAACAGAGCCGTCCCAGATACGCAGTATTTT. Amino acids: CSARDNRAVPDTQYF.

This clonotype was seen at least ten times. The genes are TRBV20-1 and TRBJ2-4; D may be TRBD2 (6 bases). The V end lost 2 bases, the J end lost 0 bases, and 11 bases lay between the germline ends. This CDR3 is built from 15 residues. The germline CDR1 and CDR2 sequences are DFQATT and SNEGSKA (reference sequence). DNA of the CDR3: TGCAGTGCTAGATTCGCGGGGCTAGCCAAAAACATTCAGTACTTC. This codes for CSARFAGLAKNIQYF.

This clonotype was seen a few times. V and J are TRBV7-9 and TRBJ2-7; perhaps TRBD1 as D (5 bases). This CDR3 is 14 amino acids long. The V end lost 5 bases, the J end lost 2 bases, and 13 bases lay between the germline ends. CDR1 is SEHNR, CDR2 FQNEAQ, per germline (reference sequence). Written as DNA, the CDR3 is TGTGCCAGCAGCCATACGACAGATACCTACGAGCAGTACTTC. Amino acid sequence: CASSHTTDTYEQYF.

The rearrangement uses TRBV7-8 and TRBJ1-2; D not certain. V was pared by 5 bases and J by 1 base, with 11 bases between. CDR1 is SGHVS and CDR2 is FQNEAQ in the germline V gene. This CDR3 contains 14 residues. CDR3 sequence: CASSIRENNYGYTF. Written as DNA, the CDR3 is TGTGCCAGCAGCATTCGGGAAAATAACTATGGCTACACCTTC.

This clonotype has ten or more counts. The chain joins TRBV29-1 to TRBJ2-7; D possibly uses TRBD1 or TRBD2 (6 bases each). The CDR3 contains 14 residues. In germline, CDR1 is SQVTM, CDR2 ANQGSEA. Trimming pared 4 bases from V and 2 bases from J, leaving 15 bases between. The CDR3 coding sequence is TGCAGCGTTGTGGGGGGCGGTGGAACCTACGAGCAGTACTTC. Its protein is CSVVGGGGTYEQYF.

The chain has TRBV29-1 and TRBJ2-7; D may be TRBD1 (5 bases). V lost 1 base and J 2 bases, leaving 6 bases between the germline ends. Germline V gene lookup returns CDR1 SQVTM and CDR2 ANQGSEA. The CDR3 has 12 residues. CDR3 sequence reads: CSVEADTYEQYF. The CDR3 DNA reads as TGCAGCGTTGAAGCGGACACCTACGAGCAGTACTTC.

This clonotype was seen at least ten times. The CDR3 loop is CATSRGLGDVSVSLQYF. CDR3 in DNA: TGTGCCACCAGCAGAGGCCTGGGGGACGTGAGCGTTAGCCTGCAGTATTTT. The rearrangement links TRBV15 to TRBJ2-3, with D perhaps assigned TRBD1 or TRBD2 (5 bases each). Trimming pared 1 base from V and 11 bases from J, leaving 25 bases between. Per germline, CDR1 LNHNV and CDR2 YYDKDF (reference sequence). The length of the CDR3 is 17 residues.

This rearrangement joins TRBV20-1 to TRBJ2-3, with 7 bases fitting TRBD2. V dropped 0 bases and J dropped 7; count of bases not matched to a gene: 10. The germline V gene has CDR1 DFQATT and CDR2 SNEGSKA (reference sequence). The CDR3 covers 15 residues. The CDR3 spells CSARDPGAGGYTQYF. The CDR3 region has the DNA TGCAGTGCTAGAGATCCCGGGGCCGGGGGGTATACGCAGTATTTT.

There are a few counts of this clonotype. J is TRBJ2-7 and V is TRBV20-1; TRBD2 agrees at 10 bases. The V and J ends lost 6 bases and 5 bases, in that order; junction bases with no gene match: 7. The CDR3 totals 13 residues. Per the germline V gene, CDR1 is DFQATT and CDR2 is SNEGSKA (reference sequence). CDR3 nucleotide sequence: TGCAGTGCCCCAGCGGGAGGGAGTAACGAGCAGTACTTC. Translated, it gives CSAPAGGSNEQYF.

The CDR3 region has the DNA TGTGCCAGCAGCCTGGGACAAGCGAACACCGGGGAGCTGTTTTTT. The encoded protein is CASSLGQANTGELFF. The chain joins TRBV12-3 or TRBV12-4 to TRBJ2-2; tentative D call: TRBD1 (6 bases). This CDR3 is built from 15 residues. V lost 6 bases and J 0 bases, leaving 11 bases between the germline ends.

The V and J genes are TRBV6-5 and TRBJ2-3; 7 bases match TRBD2. Per the germline V gene, CDR1 is MNHEY and CDR2 is SVGAGI. This CDR3 has 13 residues. The trim removed 6 bases at V and 6 bases at J, leaving 6 bases unmatched. CDR3 bases: TGTGCCAGCAGGGGGAGGGTTGATGATACGCAGTATTTT. Translating it yields CASRGRVDDTQYF.

This clonotype was counted many times. The chain combines TRBV12-3 or TRBV12-4 with TRBJ2-1, with D possibly being TRBD2 (6 bases). The CDR3 runs 14 residues. The V end lost 3 bases, the J end lost 15 bases, and 21 bases lay between the germline ends. The CDR3 DNA is TGTGCCAGCAGTTTTGGACGGGAGCTTCAAAAGCGGTTCTTC. Protein product: CASSFGRELQKRFF.

This clonotype was recorded a few times. The chain couples TRBV7-2 to TRBJ1-6; 8 nucleotides line up with TRBD1. J lost 6 bases, V lost 5 bases, and 6 bases had no gene match. CDR1 and CDR2 from the germline V gene are SGHTA and FQGNSA. The CDR3 is 15 amino acids. CDR3 DNA: TGTGCCAGCAGCACAAAGACAGGGGTTAATTCACCCCTCCACTTT. Translating gives CASSTKTGVNSPLHF.

In its sample, this clonotype was seen many times. The CDR3 protein is CASSRDRGASQPQHF. The CDR3 bases are TGTGCCAGCAGTAGGGACAGGGGAGCCAGCCAGCCCCAGCATTTT. The V gene is TRBV12-3 or TRBV12-4, the J gene TRBJ1-5; 10 bases align to TRBD1. This CDR3 region has 15 residues. V gave up 5 bases and J gave up 7 bases; unmatched junction bases: 8.

This clonotype was detected ten times or more. The rearrangement joins TRBV29-1 to TRBJ1-1; D is ambiguous. Between the trimmed V and J ends, which lost 3 bases and 4 bases, there was a span of 6 bases. The CDR3 covers 11 residues. Germline V CDR1 and CDR2: SQVTM, ANQGSEA. The CDR3 protein is CSVESGTEAFF. The CDR3 coding sequence is TGCAGCGTTGAGTCGGGCACTGAAGCTTTCTTT.

The chain has TRBV12-3 or TRBV12-4 and TRBJ2-5; 8 positions agree with TRBD1. V lost 6 bases to trimming and J lost 5 bases; unmatched junction nucleotides: 11. The CDR3 spans 15 residues. This CDR3 is CASSFGQGVSETQYF. The CDR3 DNA is TGTGCCAGCAGCTTTGGACAGGGTGTTTCGGAGACCCAGTACTTC.

The chain combines TRBV12-3 or TRBV12-4 with TRBJ1-1, with 9 bases that match TRBD1. The CDR3 contains 16 residues. J gave up 3 bases and V 5 bases, and 10 bases lay outside the gene matches. CDR3 sequence reads: CASSKHQGTGYTEAFF. Written as DNA, the CDR3 is TGTGCCAGCAGTAAACATCAAGGGACAGGGTACACTGAAGCTTTCTTT.

This clonotype came up a few times. V gene TRBV2 combines with J gene TRBJ1-4; D not resolved. The CDR3 has 14 amino acids. V was shortened by 1 base and J by 4 bases, with 7 bases between the two germline ends. CDR1 and CDR2 (germline): SNHLY, FYNNEI. The CDR3 region has the DNA TGTGCCAGCAGTGAAGACAGACTTAATGAAAAACTGTTTTTT. This codes for CASSEDRLNEKLFF.

The V and J genes are TRBV10-2 and TRBJ2-7; possibly TRBD1 for D (6 bases). Deletions cut 4 bases from V and 0 bases from J, with 19 bases between. CDR1 and CDR2 from the germline V gene are WSHSY and SAAADI. The CDR3 has 17 amino acids. The CDR3 loop is CASSAFGSDSPSYEQYF. The CDR3, as DNA: TGCGCCAGCAGTGCATTCGGTTCGGACAGCCCCTCCTACGAGCAGTACTTC.

This clonotype has only a few counts. The chain is built from TRBV6-2 or TRBV6-3 and TRBJ1-2; D unresolved. CDR3 length: 12 amino acids. CDR1 MNHEY and CDR2 SVGEGT come from the germline V gene. The ends were cut back, 5 bases at V and 4 bases at J, with 8 bases in the middle. The CDR3 reads CASSNNFYGYTF. CDR3 in DNA: TGTGCCAGCAGTAACAACTTCTATGGCTACACCTTC.

This clonotype was counted only a few times. This chain links TRBV12-3 or TRBV12-4 with TRBJ1-1; perhaps TRBD1 as D (5 bases). CDR3 length: 13 residues. V lost 3 bases, J lost 6 bases, and 11 bases lay in between. The CDR3 DNA sequence: TGTGCCAGCAGTTTGAGAGGGGAGGCTGAAGCTTTCTTT. Translation: CASSLRGEAEAFF.